This T cell receptor (beta chain) was retrieved from a study of T cell responses to AZD1222 COVID-19 vaccine. This CDR3 region has 16 residues. Germline V gene lookup returns CDR1 MNHNS and CDR2 SASEGT. Trimming cost V 0 bases and J 0 bases; bases outside gene matches: 1. TCRdb's copy holds only in-frame clones and misses some; the assay was immunoSEQ multiplex PCR. There are over 100,000 clones in the sample; approximately 86% occur only once, and 2.4% lies in the top ten. The chain has TRBV6-1 and TRBJ2-4, with 8 bases identical to TRBD1. The receptor was derived from an adult in good health. This specimen consisted of peripheral blood, obtained on day 0 of AZD1222 vaccination. The CDR3 is CASSEATGVAKNIQYF. The CDR3 DNA is TGTGCCAGCAGTGAAGCGACAGGGGTAGCCAAAAACATTCAGTACTTC.